This TCR beta chain was captured by sequencing in a study of blood T cell repertoires in COVID-19. Study information: Samples of COVID-19 (acute and convalescent) were obtained from the United States, Italy and Spain. The analysed material was cDNA or gDNA that came from T cells, B-cell-depleted T cells, or PBMCs.

Original processing notes: Counts of nucleated cells, estimated from reference gene primer amplification, were obtained. Produced via immunoSEQ multiplex PCR; TCRdb's table is partial and in-frame only. V, J and clone size are those of that table, while D and trimming were read from the DNA. The sample consists of 300,000 to 400,000 clones, 75% to 90% of them appearing once. Recruited during active infection, patients (from Seattle) were subsequently followed longitudinally. The sample comprised peripheral blood. The receptor's source is an older woman with COVID-19, enrolled during active disease.

Here the CDR3 DNA reads TGTGCCCACGCGGAAACATTTAATTCACCCCTCCACTTT. Its protein product is CAHAETFNSPLHF. The chain has TRBV30 and TRBJ1-6; D call uncertain. Germline assignment: CDR1 GTSNPN and CDR2 SVGIG (reference sequence). The CDR3 totals 13 residues. The V gene lost 8 bases and the J gene lost 6 bases, with 14 bases spanning the gap.